The subject of this entry is one T cell receptor (beta chain). The sample comes from a study of blood T cell repertoires in COVID-19. Losses at the gene ends were 4 bases for V and 7 bases for J; bases not matched to a gene: 13. CDR3 length equals 16 residues. CDR1 is SGHRS, CDR2 YFSETQ, per germline. Generated by immunoSEQ multiplex PCR, the TCRdb table keeps only in-frame clones and is missing some. The data contain about 300,000 clones, more than 75% of them singletons. This TCR was sampled from a man under 40 who had recovered from COVID-19. The material sequenced was PBMCs or T cells enriched from blood (not recorded which). The V gene is TRBV5-1, the J gene TRBJ2-1, with TRBD2 matching over 8 bases. CDR3 in amino acids: CASSPRAGVLANEQFF. The DNA for the CDR3 is TGCGCCAGCAGCCCGCGAGCGGGAGTGCTGGCGAATGAGCAGTTCTTC.